This T cell receptor beta chain was retrieved from a study of cytomegalovirus exposure and HLA in healthy donors. Study-wide points: Rates of TCR association differed by HLA locus in a later analysis, with DRB1 highest and HLA-C lowest.

The study ran its PCR with 60 Vbeta and 13 Jbeta primers. Sequencing was performed with immunoSEQ multiplex PCR; in TCRdb, only in-frame clones are kept and a portion is missing. The table includes some 150,000 clones, around 86% detected once. This CDR3 is built from 16 residues. CDR1 and CDR2 (germline): LNHNV, YYDKDF (reference sequence). The V segment lost 0 bases and the J segment 1 base; nucleotides outside the gene matches: 3. This clone is a singleton in its sample. Its specificity is not known. The receptor's source is a woman between 25 and 40 years old in good health and CMV-seronegative. The genes are TRBV15 and TRBJ1-5, with 7 bases matching TRBD1. The sequenced sample consisted of PBMCs. The DNA of the CDR3 is TGTGCCACCAGCAGAGATAAGGGGGCGAGCAATCAGCCCCAGCATTTT. Its translation is CATSRDKGASNQPQHF.